What follows are 22 T cell receptor beta chains derived from one specimen sequenced in a study of breast tumors, draining lymph nodes, adjacent tissues (dated by TCRdb to between 2015 and 2016). Library generation was performed with multiplex PCR. The instrument was an Illumina HiSeq 2000. TCRdb handled the public reads itself, with Q25 trimming in fastp and clone calling in MiXCR, and kept productive beta chains. Identical CDR3 protein sequences are pooled into one entry, listed with their most common genes and DNA. The sample data list approximately 230,000 distinct CDR3 sequences, and less than 35% of these were observed just once. The top ten clonotypes cover about 3.9% of the sample. The lymph node samples were taken from the axillary draining lymph nodes of breast cancer patients. Sequencing used axillary lymph node tissue. The source is a female donor with breast cancer. Some clones in this sample may be carry-over from other donors' samples.

This clonotype was seen repeatedly, ten times or more. The chain employs TRBV5-4 and TRBJ1-2; 7 nucleotides align to TRBD1. CDR3 length: 13 residues. In germline, CDR1 is SGHNT, CDR2 YYREEE (reference sequence). Germline trimming cut 4 bases from V and 8 bases from J; bases unmatched to any gene: 8. CDR3 residues: CASSPGQALGYTF. The CDR3, as DNA: TGTGCCAGCAGCCCTGGACAGGCTTTAGGCTACACCTTC. The whole variable domain, remainder taken from reference TRBV5-4 and TRBJ1-2, is ETGVTQSPTHLIKTRGQQVTLRCSSQSGHNTVSWYQQALGQGPQFIFQYYREEENGRGNFPPRFSGLQFPNYSSELNVNALELDDSALYLCASSPGQALGYTFGSGTRLTVV.

The CDR3 spells CSVHRATPGTGGHEQYF. DNA of the CDR3: TGCAGCGTCCACAGAGCTACCCCCGGGACAGGGGGACACGAGCAGTACTTC. The rearrangement joins TRBV29-1 to TRBJ2-7, with TRBD1 identical over 11 bases. This CDR3 spans 17 amino acids. After removal of 6 bases from V and 5 bases from J, the junction contained 18 bases not matched to a gene. Per the germline V gene, CDR1 is SQVTM and CDR2 is ANQGSEA.

The chain couples TRBV11-2 to TRBJ2-5; D call uncertain. The CDR3 covers 16 residues. CDR1 is SGHAT, CDR2 FQNNGV, per germline. The V and J ends lost 0 bases and 5 bases respectively, with 16 bases between them. The CDR3 here is CASSLDPEDRRETQYF. CDR3 bases: TGTGCCAGCAGCTTAGACCCCGAGGACCGGCGGGAGACCCAGTACTTC.

This clonotype came up many times. The rearrangement joins TRBV24-1 to TRBJ2-7, with D perhaps TRBD1 or TRBD2 (6 bases each). V was pared by 3 bases and J by 4 bases, with 12 bases between. The germline CDR1 and CDR2 sequences are KGHDR and SFDVKD. This CDR3 contains 14 residues. CDR3: CATSDPGAPYEQYF. The DNA for the CDR3 is TGTGCCACCAGTGATCCGGGGGCCCCTTACGAGCAGTACTTC.

This clonotype has only a few counts. This may be a read error: a much more frequent sequence differs by one nucleotide. The genes are TRBV7-2 and TRBJ2-1; D is unresolved. This CDR3 has 12 residues. Trimming stripped 5 bases from V and 10 bases from J, with 12 bases between. Germline V gene lookup returns CDR1 SGHTA and CDR2 FQGNSA. DNA for the CDR3: TGTGCCAGCAGCCCCGAGGTAGACGAGCAGTTCTTC. Its translation: CASSPEVDEQFF.

This clonotype appeared many times. The CDR3 DNA sequence: TGTGCCAGTAGTATAGATTACGGGAGGGATCAGCCCCAGCATTTT. It is translated as CASSIDYGRDQPQHF. The chain employs TRBV19 and TRBJ1-5; no clear D. The germline V gene encodes CDR1 LNHDA and CDR2 SQIVND (reference sequence). V lost 0 bases, J lost 5 bases, and 11 bases lay in between. The CDR3 is 15 amino acids.

This clonotype occurred many times. V gene TRBV19 combines with J gene TRBJ2-1; tentatively, D is TRBD1 or TRBD2 (5 bases each). Trimming pared 7 bases from V and 0 bases from J, leaving 10 bases between. This CDR3 contains 14 residues. The germline CDR1 and CDR2 sequences are LNHDA and SQIVND (reference sequence). The CDR3 sequence: CASNTGTSYNEQFF. The CDR3 coding sequence is TGTGCCAGTAATACCGGGACCTCCTACAATGAGCAGTTCTTC.

This clonotype was observed at least ten times. The J gene is TRBJ1-4, the V gene TRBV4-1; possible D gene TRBD1, 5 bases. The germline V gene has CDR1 MGHRA and CDR2 YSYEKL. The CDR3 has 15 residues. Trimming left V 1 base short and J 10 bases short, with 16 bases between. The CDR3 sequence is CASSQVGGAHGKLFF. CDR3 in DNA: TGCGCCAGCAGCCAAGTCGGTGGGGCGCATGGAAAACTGTTTTTT.

This clonotype was counted ten times or more. This chain joins TRBV2 and TRBJ2-3; 7 nucleotides line up with TRBD2. The ends lost 5 bases at V and 0 bases at J; junction bases unmatched: 8. Germline CDR1 SNHLY, CDR2 FYNNEI. This CDR3 is 16 amino acids long. This CDR3 is CASSPLGGTSTDTQYF. DNA for the CDR3: TGTGCCAGCAGTCCCTTGGGGGGGACGAGCACAGATACGCAGTATTTT.

This clonotype showed up many times. This sequence joins TRBV18 and TRBJ1-6, with TRBD1 identical over 7 bases. The junction had 0 bases not matched to a gene; V was cut back by 6 bases and J by 4 bases. This CDR3 comprises 13 residues. Per germline, CDR1 KGHSH and CDR2 LQKENI. CDR3 protein: CASSDRYNSPLHF. In DNA form, the CDR3 reads TGTGCCAGCTCGGACAGGTATAATTCACCCCTCCACTTT. Variable domain in full (rest from reference TRBV18 and TRBJ1-6): NAGVMQNPRHLVRRRGQEARLRCSPMKGHSHVYWYRQLPEEGLKFMVYLQKENIIDESGMPKERFSAEFPKEGPSILRIQQVVRGDSAAYFCASSDRYNSPLHFGNGTRLTVT.

This clonotype was observed at least ten times. The rearrangement uses TRBV2 and TRBJ1-5, with D perhaps matching TRBD1 (5 bases). The CDR3 has 14 amino acids. Germline CDR1 and CDR2: SNHLY and FYNNEI. V was trimmed by 2 bases and J by 4 bases, leaving 9 bases between them. The CDR3 DNA reads as TGTGCCAGCAGTGAAAGAGGGGAGAATCAGCCCCAGCATTTT. This sequence encodes CASSERGENQPQHF. Based on the CDR3 plus reference TRBV2 and TRBJ1-5, the full variable domain is EPEVTQTPSHQVTQMGQEVILRCVPISNHLYFYWYRQILGQKVEFLVSFYNNEISEKSEIFDDQFSVERPDGSNFTLKIRSTKLEDSAMYFCASSERGENQPQHFGDGTRLSIL.

This clonotype was observed at least ten times. The chain links TRBV20-1 to TRBJ2-1; D not certain. CDR1 is DFQATT and CDR2 is SNEGSKA in the germline V gene (reference sequence). Trimming took off 0 bases at V and 3 bases at J, with 9 bases between the two ends. The CDR3 consists of 14 residues. DNA for the CDR3: TGCAGTGCTAGAGATCCGAAAAACTACAATGAGCAGTTCTTC. Translation: CSARDPKNYNEQFF.

This clonotype was seen many times. It may be a read error: a sequence one base away is much more abundant. The chain carries TRBV7-6 and TRBJ2-5; 8 bases line up with TRBD2. Germline V gene data show CDR1 as SGHVS and CDR2 as FNYEAQ. This CDR3 has 15 residues. The CDR3 loop is CASSLKLAAQETQHF. CDR3 nucleotide sequence: TGTGCCAGCAGCTTAAAACTAGCGGCCCAAGAGACCCAGCACTTC.

This clonotype was counted ten times or more. The chain combines TRBV7-3 with TRBJ2-7; the D gene is possibly TRBD2 (7 bases). Germline V gene sequence: CDR1 SGHTA, CDR2 FQGTGA. Trimming took 4 bases from V and 2 from J, leaving 12 bases between them. This CDR3 contains 14 residues. The CDR3 sequence is CASSSRGGTYEQYF. In DNA, the CDR3 is TGTGCCAGCAGCTCTAGGGGGGGAACCTACGAGCAGTACTTC.

The gene calls are TRBV5-6 and TRBJ2-1, with 8 bases that match TRBD1. Germline values: CDR1 SGHDT, CDR2 YYEEEE. V gave up 3 bases and J gave up 12 bases; unmatched junction bases: 5. The CDR3 covers 12 residues. CDR3 DNA sequence: TGTGCCAGCAGCTGGACAGGGTCTGGGCAGTTCTTC. Amino acids: CASSWTGSGQFF.

This clonotype was seen many times. An end of the junction differs from the germline gene, which may be a read error. The chain uses TRBV7-9 and TRBJ2-3; 9 bases fit TRBD2. CDR3 length equals 15 residues. Germline V lookup: CDR1 SEHNR, CDR2 FQNEAQ (reference sequence). The CDR3, as DNA: TGTGCCAGCAACTTACCTAGCGGGGTGGGAGATACGCAGTATTTT. It translates to CASNLPSGVGDTQYF.

This sequence joins TRBV6-5 and TRBJ1-2, with TRBD1 matching over 10 bases. CDR3 length equals 14 residues. Trimming took 5 bases from V and 8 from J; bases not matched to a gene: 8. The germline V gene has CDR1 MNHEY and CDR2 SVGAGI. CDR3 region: CASSRRDRGLGYTF. As DNA, the CDR3 is TGTGCCAGCAGTCGCCGGGACAGGGGACTAGGCTACACCTTC.

The rearrangement links TRBV5-8 to TRBJ2-1; 10 bases match TRBD1. The trim removed 5 bases at V and 5 bases at J, leaving 4 bases unmatched. The CDR3 covers 14 residues. Looked up from germline, CDR1 is SGHTS and CDR2 is YDEGEE. CDR3 protein: CASRDRGYDNEQFF. DNA for the CDR3: TGTGCCAGCAGGGACAGGGGGTACGACAATGAGCAGTTCTTC.

This clonotype was seen more than once but under ten times. The chain has TRBV6-2 or TRBV6-3 and TRBJ2-3, with D uncertain. V lost 3 bases and J lost 6, with 13 bases in between. The length of the CDR3 is 14 residues. Germline CDR1 reads MNHEY; CDR2 reads SVGEGT. The CDR3 DNA is TGTGCCAGCAGTTATGGCAGTGCCCTTGATACGCAGTATTTT. Protein sequence: CASSYGSALDTQYF.

This clonotype was recorded many times. The CDR3 bases are TGTGCCAGCAGTGACACCCCCGTCGTATTGGCGGGAGGTTCAAATGAGCAGTTCTTC. It yields the protein CASSDTPVVLAGGSNEQFF. The chain recombines TRBV6-4 with TRBJ2-1; 8 nucleotides align to TRBD2. Germline CDR1 and CDR2: MRHNA and SNTAGT. The junction had 19 bases not matched to a gene; V was cut back by 2 bases and J by 7 bases. The CDR3 covers 19 residues.

This clonotype has at least ten counts. This chain connects TRBV9 to TRBJ1-3; D is uncertain. Looked up from germline, CDR1 is SGDLS and CDR2 is YYNGEE. Deletions cut 0 bases from V and 0 bases from J, with 7 bases between. The CDR3 length is 15 residues. The CDR3 sequence: CASSVEEDSGNTIYF. The CDR3 DNA sequence: TGTGCCAGCAGCGTAGAGGAGGACTCTGGAAACACCATATATTTT.

At least ten counts were recorded for this clonotype. V gene TRBV20-1 combines with J gene TRBJ2-3; TRBD2 agrees at 7 bases. V lost 0 bases, J lost 5 bases, and 11 bases stayed unmatched. Germline assignment: CDR1 DFQATT and CDR2 SNEGSKA (reference sequence). CDR3 length: 16 residues. In nucleotides, the CDR3 is TGCAGTGCTAGAGACTTGGCGGGAGTCGCTGTAGATACGCAGTATTTT. Protein sequence: CSARDLAGVAVDTQYF.